The TCR beta chain under discussion was sequenced for a study of cytomegalovirus exposure and HLA in healthy donors. Study results and limitations: Analyses of presence/absence relied on an assumption of roughly uniform sequencing depth across donors. V segments that were indistinguishable, TRBV6-2 and TRBV6-3 among them, were omitted from analysis. Researchers had no immune exposure information except CMV serostatus available.

With 1 base clipped from V and 5 bases from J, the junction kept 5 bases outside the gene matches. The CDR3 is made up of 15 amino acids. The V gene's germline CDR1 is SGDLS and CDR2 YYNGEE. The sample holds a few counts of this clone. The antigen remains undetermined. Everyone who donated was a healthy bone marrow donor. The PCR contained 60 Vbeta and 13 Jbeta primers. The repertoire was sequenced with immunoSEQ multiplex PCR; TCRdb's copy has only in-frame clones and lacks some. The sample lists about 98,000 clones, more than 60% occurring once. Material for sequencing was PBMCs. The sequence derives from a man aged 50-59 years in good health and CMV-seronegative. The V gene is TRBV9, the J gene TRBJ2-5; 10 positions match TRBD1. DNA for the CDR3: TGTGCCAGCAGCGTACTCGAGGACAGGGGGGAGACCCAGTACTTC. Its translation: CASSVLEDRGETQYF.